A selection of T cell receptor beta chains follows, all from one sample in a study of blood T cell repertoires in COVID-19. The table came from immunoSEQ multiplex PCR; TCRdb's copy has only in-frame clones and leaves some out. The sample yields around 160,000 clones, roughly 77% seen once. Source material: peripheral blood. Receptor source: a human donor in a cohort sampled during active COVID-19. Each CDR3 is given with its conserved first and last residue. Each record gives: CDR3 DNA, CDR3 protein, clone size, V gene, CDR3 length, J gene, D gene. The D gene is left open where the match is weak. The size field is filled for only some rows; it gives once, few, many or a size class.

DNA: TGTGCCAGCAGCTTCAGACAGGGTGATACGCCCCAGCATTTT
CDR3: CASSFRQGDTPQHF
size: NA
V: TRBV11-2
length: 14
J: TRBJ1-5
D: TRBD1

DNA: TGTGCCAGCAGACCTCGGGCGGGGTACAATGAGCAGTTCTTC
CDR3: CASRPRAGYNEQFF
size: once
V: TRBV6-2/TRBV6-3
length: 14
J: TRBJ2-1
D: NA

DNA: TGTGCCAGCAGCCCCCCCCCTAGGGAGACCCAGTACTTC
CDR3: CASSPPPRETQYF
size: NA
V: TRBV7-2
length: 13
J: TRBJ2-5
D: NA

DNA: TGTGCTAGTGCCGGGACAGGGGGTTCAGATACGCAGTATTTT
CDR3: CASAGTGGSDTQYF
size: NA
V: TRBV12-5
length: 14
J: TRBJ2-3
D: TRBD1

DNA: TGTGCCAGCAGCTCGGGCCCGGTGGGAGGTCAGCCCCAGCATTTT
CDR3: CASSSGPVGGQPQHF
size: few
V: TRBV5-6
length: 15
J: TRBJ1-5
D: NA

DNA: TGTGCCAGCAGCCGGACGGGAGGAAGCTCCTACGAGCAGTACTTC
CDR3: CASSRTGGSSYEQYF
size: NA
V: TRBV6-2/TRBV6-3
length: 15
J: TRBJ2-7
D: TRBD2

DNA: TGTGCCAGCAGCCCGACTAGTTGGGAGACCCAGTACTTC
CDR3: CASSPTSWETQYF
size: NA
V: TRBV5-5
length: 13
J: TRBJ2-5
D: NA

DNA: TGTGCCAGCGTAGGGACAGGGGTTAACTATGGCTACACCTTC
CDR3: CASVGTGVNYGYTF
size: NA
V: TRBV6-5
length: 14
J: TRBJ1-2
D: TRBD1

DNA: TGCAGCGTTGACAGTGGGAGGGGGACAACGCAGTATTTT
CDR3: CSVDSGRGTTQYF
size: NA
V: TRBV29-1
length: 13
J: TRBJ2-3
D: NA

DNA: TGTGCCAGCACCCCCCGGGGGGAAGGCTACGAGCAGTACTTC
CDR3: CASTPRGEGYEQYF
size: NA
V: TRBV6-2/TRBV6-3
length: 14
J: TRBJ2-7
D: TRBD2

DNA: TGCGCCAGCAGCCCTTTGCTGCAATTGAAGTCAGAACTCCACTTT
CDR3: CASSPLLQLKSELHF
size: few
V: TRBV4-3
length: 15
J: TRBJ1-6
D: NA

DNA: TGTGCCAGCAGCATTACAAACAACTATGGCTACACCTTC
CDR3: CASSITNNYGYTF
size: few
V: TRBV7-2
length: 13
J: TRBJ1-2
D: NA

DNA: TGTGCCAGCAGCCCGTACGGGGGACGGACTAGCGGAGGCTCCTACAATGAGCAGTTCTTC
CDR3: CASSPYGGRTSGGSYNEQFF
size: NA
V: TRBV3-1/TRBV3-2
length: 20
J: TRBJ2-1
D: TRBD2

DNA: TGCGCCAGCAGCTTTACAGGGGAGGGCAATCAGCCCCAGCATTTT
CDR3: CASSFTGEGNQPQHF
size: NA
V: TRBV5-1
length: 15
J: TRBJ1-5
D: TRBD1

DNA: TGTGCCGCCCTAGGCTCTGGGGCCAACGTCCTGACTTTC
CDR3: CAALGSGANVLTF
size: NA
V: TRBV10-3
length: 13
J: TRBJ2-6
D: NA

DNA: TGTGCCAGCAGTGAGACAGGGGATAGGACTGAAGCTTTCTTT
CDR3: CASSETGDRTEAFF
size: NA
V: TRBV6-2/TRBV6-3
length: 14
J: TRBJ1-1
D: TRBD1

DNA: TGTGCCATCAGTGGCAGCACTCGGGGGGGCCGGTCGACAGATACGCAGTATTTT
CDR3: CAISGSTRGGRSTDTQYF
size: NA
V: TRBV10-3
length: 18
J: TRBJ2-3
D: TRBD2

DNA: TGTGCCAGCAGCGTAACAGGATCCTTCGGAAACACCATATATTTT
CDR3: CASSVTGSFGNTIYF
size: few
V: TRBV7-2
length: 15
J: TRBJ1-3
D: NA

DNA: TGTGCCAGCAGCGTTGGAGGGAATTCACCCCTCCACTTT
CDR3: CASSVGGNSPLHF
size: few
V: TRBV9
length: 13
J: TRBJ1-6
D: NA

DNA: TGCGCCAGCAGCTCGACAGGGAATCAGCCCCAGCATTTT
CDR3: CASSSTGNQPQHF
size: NA
V: TRBV5-1
length: 13
J: TRBJ1-5
D: TRBD1

DNA: TGCGCCAGCAGCTTGACGGGACTAGCGGGAGGGCCGGGCAATGAGCAGTTCTTC
CDR3: CASSLTGLAGGPGNEQFF
size: NA
V: TRBV5-1
length: 18
J: TRBJ2-1
D: TRBD2

DNA: TGTGCCTGGAGTGGGTGGGGTAGCGCGTCTTTT
CDR3: CAWSGWGSASF
size: NA
V: TRBV30
length: 11
J: TRBJ2-3
D: NA

DNA: TGTGCCAGATCCCCACAGTTTGGGGAGGGCCGGGATGAGCAGTTCTTC
CDR3: CARSPQFGEGRDEQFF
size: NA
V: TRBV19
length: 16
J: TRBJ2-1
D: TRBD2

DNA: TGTGCCAGCAGACCCACCAGCGCGAGCTCCTACGAGCAGTACTTC
CDR3: CASRPTSASSYEQYF
size: NA
V: TRBV2
length: 15
J: TRBJ2-7
D: NA

DNA: TGTGCCAGCAGCCGGGGACAGTACACCGGGGAGCTGTTTTTT
CDR3: CASSRGQYTGELFF
size: NA
V: TRBV14
length: 14
J: TRBJ2-2
D: TRBD1

DNA: TGCGCCAGCAGCCCGGAGGTGGAGAACACTGAAGCTTTCTTT
CDR3: CASSPEVENTEAFF
size: NA
V: TRBV5-1
length: 14
J: TRBJ1-1
D: NA

DNA: TGTGCCAGCAGTCCGCGTCAAGAAGCTTTCTTT
CDR3: CASSPRQEAFF
size: few
V: TRBV6-6
length: 11
J: TRBJ1-1
D: NA

DNA: TGTGCCAGCAGTGAGGGTCACCGAGAGACCCAGTACTTC
CDR3: CASSEGHRETQYF
size: NA
V: TRBV27
length: 13
J: TRBJ2-5
D: NA

DNA: TGTGCCAGCAGCCAAGATCTTGGCTTAGGACTAGCCACCAATGAGCAGTTCTTC
CDR3: CASSQDLGLGLATNEQFF
size: NA
V: TRBV14
length: 18
J: TRBJ2-1
D: TRBD2

DNA: TGTGCCAGTAGAACACAGGGTGTCGGCACTGAAGCTTTCTTT
CDR3: CASRTQGVGTEAFF
size: NA
V: TRBV19
length: 14
J: TRBJ1-1
D: NA

DNA: TGTGCCAGCAGCGCGGACTTCACAGATACGCAGTATTTT
CDR3: CASSADFTDTQYF
size: NA
V: TRBV2
length: 13
J: TRBJ2-3
D: NA

DNA: TGTGCCAGCACTGAACGGGGGGGTGACACCGGGGAGCTGTTTTTT
CDR3: CASTERGGDTGELFF
size: NA
V: TRBV7-2
length: 15
J: TRBJ2-2
D: TRBD2

DNA: TGTGCCAGCTCCCTATCGGACAGGAATAGCAATCAGCCCCAGCATTTT
CDR3: CASSLSDRNSNQPQHF
size: once
V: TRBV18
length: 16
J: TRBJ1-5
D: TRBD1

DNA: TGTGCCAGCAGCCCGGGACAGGGTTACACTGAAGCTTTCTTT
CDR3: CASSPGQGYTEAFF
size: few
V: TRBV11-3
length: 14
J: TRBJ1-1
D: TRBD1

DNA: TGTGCCAGCAGAACTGACAGGCCAACCGGGGAGCTGTTTTTT
CDR3: CASRTDRPTGELFF
size: NA
V: TRBV7-2
length: 14
J: TRBJ2-2
D: NA

DNA: TGCGCCAGCAGCCACTCAGGGAGCGGGAGCACAGATACGCAGTATTTT
CDR3: CASSHSGSGSTDTQYF
size: NA
V: TRBV5-1
length: 16
J: TRBJ2-3
D: NA

DNA: TGTGCCAGCAGCTTAGCTACCGGGACAGGGACTTCAGATACGCAGTATTTT
CDR3: CASSLATGTGTSDTQYF
size: NA
V: TRBV7-9
length: 17
J: TRBJ2-3
D: TRBD1

DNA: TGTGCCTGGAGCCGGGACTCAGGTTCTGGAAACACCATATATTTT
CDR3: CAWSRDSGSGNTIYF
size: few
V: TRBV30
length: 15
J: TRBJ1-3
D: NA

DNA: TGTGCCAGTAGTATCCGCTCTAGCGAGTCCTACAATGAGCAGTTCTTC
CDR3: CASSIRSSESYNEQFF
size: NA
V: TRBV19
length: 16
J: TRBJ2-1
D: NA

DNA: TGTGCCAGCAGCCCGCCCGGTCCCGCGAGCAATACGCAGTATTTT
CDR3: CASSPPGPASNTQYF
size: NA
V: TRBV5-5
length: 15
J: TRBJ2-3
D: NA

DNA: TGTGCCAGCAGCCCCAGGACAGCATTCATGAACACTGAAGCTTTCTTT
CDR3: CASSPRTAFMNTEAFF
size: few
V: TRBV9
length: 16
J: TRBJ1-1
D: NA

DNA: TGTGCCAGCAGCTCGGGACTAGCGGGGGGAGTGTCCCCCGGGGAGCTGTTTTTT
CDR3: CASSSGLAGGVSPGELFF
size: NA
V: TRBV11-3
length: 18
J: TRBJ2-2
D: TRBD2

DNA: TGTGCCAGCAGCTTAGCCGGGAGGCACACAGATACGCAGTATTTT
CDR3: CASSLAGRHTDTQYF
size: NA
V: TRBV7-2
length: 15
J: TRBJ2-3
D: TRBD2

DNA: TGTGCCAGCAGCTTAGGAAGACAGGGGAGGTACAATGAGCAGTTCTTC
CDR3: CASSLGRQGRYNEQFF
size: NA
V: TRBV7-2
length: 16
J: TRBJ2-1
D: TRBD1

DNA: TGTGCCAGCAGGAAACTAGCGGGGGGGCCGTACGAGCAGTACTTC
CDR3: CASRKLAGGPYEQYF
size: NA
V: TRBV21-1
length: 15
J: TRBJ2-7
D: NA

DNA: TGTGCCAGCAGTTGGGCCTCCCTCGCCCTTGGCACAGATACGCAGTATTTT
CDR3: CASSWASLALGTDTQYF
size: NA
V: TRBV28
length: 17
J: TRBJ2-3
D: NA

DNA: TGTGCCAGCAGCTTACCGGGACAGCTGAATTCACCCCTCCACTTT
CDR3: CASSLPGQLNSPLHF
size: few
V: TRBV7-2
length: 15
J: TRBJ1-6
D: TRBD1

DNA: TGTGCCACCAGCAGTCACAATGAGCAGTTCTTC
CDR3: CATSSHNEQFF
size: NA
V: TRBV24-1
length: 11
J: TRBJ2-1
D: NA

DNA: TGTGCCTCAACCAGCTCCTACAATGAGCAGTTCTTC
CDR3: CASTSSYNEQFF
size: NA
V: TRBV3-1/TRBV3-2
length: 12
J: TRBJ2-1
D: NA